The 21 T cell receptor beta chains reported below all come from one sample, sequenced in a study of regulatory T cells in long-lasting Graves disease. Described time point: newly diagnosed GD, antithyroid drugs for less than 3 months. With RNA extracted from PBMCs as input, the TCR library was made. Sequencing libraries for TCR beta were prepared with iRepertoire HTBI primers and Arm-PCR of CDR3 regions. Each CDR3 protein is one row after TCRdb ran MiXCR on the multiplex PCR reads. The sample lists 400,000 to 450,000 distinct CDR3 sequences, more than 13% occurring once. The data were also submitted as part of a second study, on T cells in Graves' hyperthyroidism and ophthalmopathy.

The sequences come from peripheral blood mononuclear cells (PBMCs), collected at new diagnosis, from a patient treated with antithyroid drugs. These receptors all come from a woman aged 25 to 39 with Graves disease.

The sample holds a few counts of this clonotype. This clone may be a read error of a much larger clone one base away. The CDR3 sequence is CASTPTGSGEETQYF. CDR3 in DNA: TGTGCCAGCACTCCAACAGGGTCAGGTGAAGAGACCCAGTACTTC. The gene calls are TRBV3-1 and TRBJ2-5; possible D gene TRBD1, 6 bases. CDR1 and CDR2 (germline): LGHDT, YNNKEL (reference sequence). V was shortened by 7 bases and J by 3 bases, with 18 bases between the two germline ends. This CDR3 spans 15 amino acids.

Only a few counts were recorded for this clonotype. The V and J genes are TRBV6-1 and TRBJ1-3, with D maybe TRBD1 (5 bases). The CDR3 is 14 amino acids. Germline V gives CDR1 MNHNS, CDR2 SASEGT. Trimming removed 6 bases at V and 14 bases at J, with 23 bases between. CDR3 region: CASSSELRGRGVYF. In DNA form, the CDR3 reads TGTGCCAGCAGCAGCGAGCTACGGGGCCGTGGTGTATATTTT.

This clonotype turned up a few times. This chain connects TRBV7-2 to TRBJ2-7; no reliable D call. Per germline, CDR1 SGHTA and CDR2 FQGNSA. Trimming shortened V by 5 bases and J by 2 bases, and 13 bases separated the two germline ends. This CDR3 is built from 14 residues. The CDR3 region is CASSHDHGPYEQYF. CDR3 sequence (DNA): TGTGCCAGCAGCCATGATCACGGCCCCTACGAGCAGTACTTC.

V is TRBV20-1 and J is TRBJ2-1; 10 nucleotides align to TRBD2. CDR1 is DFQATT and CDR2 is SNEGSKA in the germline V gene (reference sequence). The CDR3 has 16 amino acids. V gave up 0 bases and J gave up 3 bases; unmatched junction bases: 5. CDR3 nucleotides: TGCAGTGCTAGAGATGGGCTAGCGGGAGACTACAATGAGCAGTTCTTC. This sequence encodes CSARDGLAGDYNEQFF.

The rearrangement uses TRBV7-3 and TRBJ2-1, with D possibly TRBD2 on 6 matching bases. The germline gives CDR1 SGHTA, CDR2 FQGTGA. Trimming took 5 bases from V and 6 from J, leaving 14 bases between them. The CDR3 consists of 14 residues. The CDR3 loop is CASSPRETFNEQFF. The DNA for the CDR3 is TGTGCCAGCAGCCCTCGGGAGACTTTCAATGAGCAGTTCTTC.

The gene calls are TRBV7-3 and TRBJ2-7, with D maybe TRBD1 (5 bases). Germline CDR1 SGHTA, CDR2 FQGTGA. V was cut by 2 bases and J by 3 bases, with 8 bases left in between. The CDR3 has 13 amino acids. DNA for the CDR3: TGTGCCAGCAGCTTACAGGACAACTACGAGCAGTACTTC. It yields the protein CASSLQDNYEQYF. Full variable domain (rest looked up from reference TRBV7-3 and TRBJ2-7): GAGVSQTPSNKVTEKGKYVELRCDPISGHTALYWYRQSLGQGPEFLIYFQGTGAADDSGLPNDRFFAVRPEGSVSTLKIQRTERGDSAVYLCASSLQDNYEQYFGPGTRLTVT.

The rearrangement uses TRBV20-1 and TRBJ1-2, with D unresolved. Germline lookup yields CDR1 DFQATT and CDR2 SNEGSKA (reference sequence). With 6 bases removed from V and 0 bases from J, the gap between germline ends came to 11 bases. This CDR3 comprises 13 residues. The DNA of the CDR3 is TGCAGTGCCGTGGGAGGAACTAACTATGGCTACACCTTC. This codes for CSAVGGTNYGYTF.

This clonotype showed up many times. This chain connects TRBV6-2 or TRBV6-3 to TRBJ2-7, with 8 bases that match TRBD2. V dropped 5 bases and J dropped 2; count of bases not matched to a gene: 14. This CDR3 has 17 amino acids. Germline CDR1 and CDR2: MNHEY and SVGEGT. The CDR3 reads CASSESNSGGRTYEQYF. In DNA, the CDR3 is TGTGCCAGCAGTGAGTCGAACTCGGGCGGGAGGACCTACGAGCAGTACTTC.

This clonotype was detected many times. CDR3 loop: CASSLESLNNEQFF. The CDR3 DNA reads as TGTGCCAGCAGCTTAGAAAGCCTGAACAATGAGCAGTTCTTC. The V and J genes are TRBV7-9 and TRBJ2-1; unclear D gene. Deletions cut 1 base from V and 5 bases from J, with 9 bases between. The V gene's germline CDR1 is SEHNR and CDR2 FQNEAQ (reference sequence). The CDR3 covers 14 residues.

Concerning this clonotype: Germline and junction disagree at one end, which may indicate a read error. V and J are TRBV9 and TRBJ1-5; no clear D gene. The CDR3 spans 16 residues. Germline CDR1 SGDLS, CDR2 YYNGEE. The CDR3 region is CASSQAKSQTNQPQHF. For the CDR3, the DNA is TGCGCCAGCAGCCAAGCTAAGAGTCAGACCAATCAGCCCCAGCATTTT.

In this sample, this clonotype turned up many times. The V gene is TRBV30, the J gene TRBJ2-7, with D uncertain. The ends were cut back, 5 bases at V and 3 bases at J, with 8 bases in the middle. Germline-derived CDR1 and CDR2 are GTSNPN and SVGIG (reference sequence). The CDR3 extends over 11 amino acids. The CDR3 DNA reads TGTGCCTGGTCGGCCGGCTACGAGCAGTACTTC. Its protein is CAWSAGYEQYF. Drawing the rest from reference TRBV30 and TRBJ2-7, the complete variable domain is SQTIHQWPATLVQPVGSPLSLECTVEGTSNPNLYWYRQAAGRGLQLLFYSVGIGQISSEVPQNLSASRPQDRQFILSSKKLLLSDSGFYLCAWSAGYEQYFGPGTRLTVT.

This clonotype was detected only a few times. This chain links TRBV7-9 with TRBJ2-3, with D possibly being TRBD1 (5 bases). CDR1 is SEHNR and CDR2 is FQNEAQ in the germline V gene (reference sequence). Trimming removed 5 bases from V and 2 bases from J, with 14 bases in between. This CDR3 has 15 residues. Here the CDR3 DNA reads TGTGCCAGCAGCCCGCCCGTAGGGGTCACAGATACGCAGTATTTT. As protein: CASSPPVGVTDTQYF.

Comment on this clonotype: Mismatch with germline at one junction end may stem from a read error. The chain employs TRBV20-1 and TRBJ2-7; TRBD2 agrees at 7 bases. Germline CDR1 DFQATT, CDR2 SNEGSKA (reference sequence). CDR3 length: 15 residues. The CDR3, as DNA: TGCAGTGCCAGAGATCTGAGCGGGACGCCCTACGAGCAGTACTTC. It yields the protein CSARDLSGTPYEQYF.

The chain is built from TRBV6-9 and TRBJ1-5; TRBD1 matches 7 bases. Germline V CDR1 and CDR2: MNHGY, SVAAGI. The CDR3 totals 15 residues. V dropped 3 bases and J dropped 3; count of bases not matched to a gene: 5. The CDR3 is CASSYSGTDNQPQHF. CDR3 bases: TGTGCCAGCAGTTACTCCGGGACAGACAATCAGCCCCAGCATTTT.

In this sample, this clonotype turned up a few times. This rearrangement joins TRBV27 to TRBJ1-4; tentatively, D is TRBD1 (6 bases). The CDR3 runs to 14 residues. V lost 4 bases and J lost 4, with 10 bases in between. Germline loops: CDR1 MNHEY, CDR2 SMNVEV (reference sequence). Written as DNA, the CDR3 is TGTGCCAGCAGTTCACAGGGACTTAATGAAAAACTGTTTTTT. Amino acids: CASSSQGLNEKLFF.

This clonotype was seen ten or more times. The chain links TRBV20-1 to TRBJ2-5, with TRBD1 matching 7 bases. CDR3 length: 16 residues. V was clipped by 3 bases and J by 3 bases; unmatched bases: 13. Germline V gene data show CDR1 as DFQATT and CDR2 as SNEGSKA (reference sequence). In DNA, the CDR3 is TGCAGTGCTAGGCCCTTGGAGACAGGGCTAGAAGAGACCCAGTACTTC. Translation gives CSARPLETGLEETQYF.

The chain carries TRBV15 and TRBJ2-2, with 8 bases lining up with TRBD2. This CDR3 comprises 16 residues. From germline, CDR1 is LNHNV and CDR2 YYDKDF (reference sequence). The V gene end was trimmed by 3 bases and the J gene end by 3 bases; junction bases not matched to a gene: 6. CDR3 DNA: TGTGCCACCAGCAGTCCTACTAGCGGATACACCGGGGAGCTGTTTTTT. It yields the protein CATSSPTSGYTGELFF. The complete variable domain, with remaining parts taken from reference TRBV15 and TRBJ2-2, reads DAMVIQNPRYQVTQFGKPVTLSCSQTLNHNVMYWYQQKSSQAPKLLFHYYDKDFNNEADTPDNFQSRRPNTSFCFLDIRSPGLGDTAMYLCATSSPTSGYTGELFFGEGSRLTVL.

Ten or more counts support this clonotype. CDR3 protein: CASSYGLAGVNEQFF. CDR3 DNA: TGTGCCAGCAGCTACGGACTAGCGGGAGTCAATGAGCAGTTCTTC. This chain connects TRBV12-3 or TRBV12-4 to TRBJ2-1; TRBD2 aligns across 13 bases. Losses at the gene ends were 6 bases for V and 6 bases for J; bases not matched to a gene: 5. The CDR3 consists of 15 residues.

This clonotype came up many times. CDR3: CASSFPGLNQPQHF. The DNA for the CDR3 is TGTGCCAGCAGCTTCCCAGGGCTCAATCAGCCCCAGCATTTT. The rearrangement links TRBV7-2 to TRBJ1-5, with D tentatively TRBD1 (5 bases). V shed 3 bases and J shed 3 bases, with 9 bases lying between them. From germline, CDR1 is SGHTA and CDR2 FQGNSA. This CDR3 contains 14 residues.

This clonotype was found many times. This chain joins TRBV10-1 and TRBJ2-7; 9 bases match TRBD1. Germline CDR1 and CDR2: WNHNN and SYGVQD (reference sequence). This CDR3 has 15 residues. J lost 5 bases, V lost 3 bases, and 8 bases had no gene match. The CDR3 nucleotides read TGCGCCAGCAGTGAAGGACAGGGGAGTAGCAACGAGCAGTACTTC. Its protein is CASSEGQGSSNEQYF.

In its sample, this clonotype was seen many times. The CDR3 DNA is TGTGCCAGCAGTATCTCAGACAGGTCAAATCAGCCCCAGCATTTT. It translates to CASSISDRSNQPQHF. V usage is TRBV28 and J usage is TRBJ1-5, with D perhaps TRBD1 (6 bases). Trimming removed 5 bases at V and 4 bases at J, with 15 bases between. The CDR3 contains 15 residues. Germline assignment: CDR1 MDHEN and CDR2 SYDVKM.